This T cell receptor (delta chain) was recovered during a study of Vδ1+ human thymocytes. The study, taken as a whole, reports: About 20% of thymic delta-chain sequences were Vdelta2, with few Vdelta3, unlike blood Vdelta1+ controls. The authors advised highly purified populations and single-cell validation. In the thymus, TRG and TRD repertoires looked highly polyclonal with Gaussian CDR3 lengths.

This clone came up a few times. The antigen remains unidentified. The CDR3 covers 16 residues. The germline V gene encodes CDR1 TSWWSYY and CDR2 QGS. The V end lost 3 bases, the J end lost 0 bases, and 14 bases lay between the germline ends. The template was reverse-transcribed extracted RNA. The CDR3 regions were amplified by multiplex PCR from V-gene primers to a constant-region primer. TCRdb re-called the multiplex PCR reads via CATT. The sample consists of about 58,000 delta-chain clones, over 12% of them appearing once. The sequence was collected from a girl under three years old who had congenital heart surgery. The sequenced sample was Vdelta1+ gamma-delta thymocytes from the thymus. Stated subset: FACS-sorted CD3+ TCRalphabeta- TCRVdelta1+ TCRVdelta2- thymocytes. The chain has TRDV1 and TRDJ1, with a tentative D call TRDD3 (5 bases). The CDR3 spells CALGERLGPYTDKLIF. The DNA for the CDR3 is TGTGCTCTTGGGGAGCGGCTGGGTCCGTACACCGATAAACTCATCTTT.